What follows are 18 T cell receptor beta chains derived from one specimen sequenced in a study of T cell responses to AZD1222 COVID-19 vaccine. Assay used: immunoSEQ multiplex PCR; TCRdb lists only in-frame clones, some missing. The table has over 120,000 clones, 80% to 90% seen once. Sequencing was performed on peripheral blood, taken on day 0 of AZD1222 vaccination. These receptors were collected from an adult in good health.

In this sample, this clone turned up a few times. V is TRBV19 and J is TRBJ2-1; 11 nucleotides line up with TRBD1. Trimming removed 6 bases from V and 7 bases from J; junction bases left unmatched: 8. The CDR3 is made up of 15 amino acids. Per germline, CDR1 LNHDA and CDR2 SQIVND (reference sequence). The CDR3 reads CASRRGQGVENEQFF. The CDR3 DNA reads TGTGCCAGTAGACGGGGACAGGGGGTGGAAAATGAGCAGTTCTTC.

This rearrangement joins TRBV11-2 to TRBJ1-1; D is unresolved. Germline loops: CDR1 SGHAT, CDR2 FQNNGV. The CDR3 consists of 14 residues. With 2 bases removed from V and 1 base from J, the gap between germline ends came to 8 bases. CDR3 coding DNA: TGTGCCAGCAGCTTACGCTCAGGGAACACTGAAGCTTTCTTT. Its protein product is CASSLRSGNTEAFF.

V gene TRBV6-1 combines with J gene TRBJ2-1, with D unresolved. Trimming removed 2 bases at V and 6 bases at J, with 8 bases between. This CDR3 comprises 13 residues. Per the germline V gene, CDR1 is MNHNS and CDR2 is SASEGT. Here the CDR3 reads CASSEKKPNEQFF. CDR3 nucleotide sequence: TGTGCCAGCAGTGAAAAGAAGCCCAATGAGCAGTTCTTC.

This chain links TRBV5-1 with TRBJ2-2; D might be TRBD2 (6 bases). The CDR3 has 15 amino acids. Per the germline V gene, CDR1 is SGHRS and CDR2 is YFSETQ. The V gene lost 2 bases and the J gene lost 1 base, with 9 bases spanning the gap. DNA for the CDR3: TGCGCCAGCAGCTTTGGAGGGCAGAACACCGGGGAGCTGTTTTTT. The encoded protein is CASSFGGQNTGELFF.

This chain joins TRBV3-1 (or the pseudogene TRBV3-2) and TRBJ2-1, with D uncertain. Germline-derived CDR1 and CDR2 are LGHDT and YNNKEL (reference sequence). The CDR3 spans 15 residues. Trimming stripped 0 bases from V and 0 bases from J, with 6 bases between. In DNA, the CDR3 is TGTGCCAGCAGCCAAGACTCTAGCTCCTACAATGAGCAGTTCTTC. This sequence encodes CASSQDSSSYNEQFF.

The CDR3, as DNA: TGTGCCAGCAGCCGGACAAGCACCGGGGAGCTGTTTTTT. Translating gives CASSRTSTGELFF. This chain links TRBV11-2 with TRBJ2-2; D might be TRBD1 (5 bases). This CDR3 has 13 amino acids. Trimming shortened V by 5 bases and J by 4 bases, and 8 bases separated the two germline ends. Germline CDR1 reads SGHAT; CDR2 reads FQNNGV.

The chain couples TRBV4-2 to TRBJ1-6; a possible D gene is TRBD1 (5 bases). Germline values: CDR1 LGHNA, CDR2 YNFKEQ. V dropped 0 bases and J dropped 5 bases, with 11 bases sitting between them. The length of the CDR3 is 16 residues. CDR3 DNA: TGTGCCAGCAGCCAAGATTGGGACGGAAATAATTCACCCCTCCACTTT. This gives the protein CASSQDWDGNNSPLHF.

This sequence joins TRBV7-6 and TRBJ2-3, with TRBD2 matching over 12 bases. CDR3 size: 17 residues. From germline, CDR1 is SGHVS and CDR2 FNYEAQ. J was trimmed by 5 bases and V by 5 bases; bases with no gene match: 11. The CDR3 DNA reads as TGTGCCAGCAGCCCCCTGACCACTAGCGGGGGGCAAGATACGCAGTATTTT. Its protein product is CASSPLTTSGGQDTQYF.

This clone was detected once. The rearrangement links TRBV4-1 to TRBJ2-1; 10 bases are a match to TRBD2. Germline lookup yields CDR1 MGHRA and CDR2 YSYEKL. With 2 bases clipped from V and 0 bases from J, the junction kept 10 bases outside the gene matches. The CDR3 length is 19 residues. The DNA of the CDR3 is TGCGCCAGCAGCCAATTTCTAGCGGGGGCTACAAGCTCCTACAATGAGCAGTTCTTC. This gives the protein CASSQFLAGATSSYNEQFF.

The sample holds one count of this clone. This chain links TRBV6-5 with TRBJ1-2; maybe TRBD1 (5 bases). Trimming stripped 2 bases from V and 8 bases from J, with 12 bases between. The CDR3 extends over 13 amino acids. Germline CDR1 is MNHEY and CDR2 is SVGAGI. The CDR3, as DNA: TGTGCCAGCAGTTACGGGGGAGTTATGGGCTACACCTTC. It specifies CASSYGGVMGYTF.

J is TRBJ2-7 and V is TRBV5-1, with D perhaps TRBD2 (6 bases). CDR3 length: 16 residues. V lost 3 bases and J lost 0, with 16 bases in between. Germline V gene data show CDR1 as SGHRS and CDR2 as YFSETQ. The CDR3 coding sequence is TGCGCCAGCAGCTCTCCGGGACTCGCAAGCTCCTACGAGCAGTACTTC. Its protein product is CASSSPGLASSYEQYF.

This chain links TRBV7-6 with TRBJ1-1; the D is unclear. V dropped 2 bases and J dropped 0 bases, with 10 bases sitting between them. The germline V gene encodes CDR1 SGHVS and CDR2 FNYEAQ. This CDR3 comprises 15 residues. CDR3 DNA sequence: TGTGCCAGCAGCTTAACAACAGAAATGAACACTGAAGCTTTCTTT. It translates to CASSLTTEMNTEAFF.

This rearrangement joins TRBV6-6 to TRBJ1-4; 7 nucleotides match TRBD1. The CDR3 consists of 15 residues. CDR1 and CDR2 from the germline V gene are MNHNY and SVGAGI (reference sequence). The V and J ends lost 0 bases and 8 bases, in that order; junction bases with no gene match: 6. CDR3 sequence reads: CASSYSAGGDEKLFF. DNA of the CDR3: TGTGCCAGCAGTTACTCTGCAGGGGGGGACGAAAAACTGTTTTTT.

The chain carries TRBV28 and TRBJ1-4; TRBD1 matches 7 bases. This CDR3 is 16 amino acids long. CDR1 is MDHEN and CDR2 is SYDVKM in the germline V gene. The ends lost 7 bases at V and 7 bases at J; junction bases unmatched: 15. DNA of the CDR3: TGTGCCAGCACCAGACAGGGAGGGGGCTACGGTGAAAAACTGTTTTTT. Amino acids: CASTRQGGGYGEKLFF. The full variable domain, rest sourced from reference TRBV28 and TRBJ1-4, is DVKVTQSSRYLVKRTGEKVFLECVQDMDHENMFWYRQDPGLGLRLIYFSYDVKMKEKGDIPEGYSVSREKKERFSLILESASTNQTSMYLCASTRQGGGYGEKLFFGSGTQLSVL.

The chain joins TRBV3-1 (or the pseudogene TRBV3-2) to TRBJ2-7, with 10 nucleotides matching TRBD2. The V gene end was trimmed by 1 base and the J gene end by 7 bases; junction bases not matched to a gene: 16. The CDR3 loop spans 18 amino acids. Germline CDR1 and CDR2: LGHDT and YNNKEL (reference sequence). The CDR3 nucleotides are TGTGCCAGCAGCCAAGGGTTGACTAGCGGGCCCAGGCAGGGGGAGCAGTACTTC. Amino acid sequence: CASSQGLTSGPRQGEQYF.

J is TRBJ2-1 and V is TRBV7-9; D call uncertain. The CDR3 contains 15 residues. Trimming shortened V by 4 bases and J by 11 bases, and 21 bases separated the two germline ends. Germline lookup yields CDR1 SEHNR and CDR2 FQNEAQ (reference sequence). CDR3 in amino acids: CASSSSTESIGQQFF. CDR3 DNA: TGTGCCAGCAGCTCAAGTACAGAATCGATCGGACAGCAGTTCTTC.

CDR3 in amino acids: CASTSGTGGEKLFF. As DNA, the CDR3 is TGCGCCAGCACCTCCGGGACAGGGGGTGAAAAACTGTTTTTT. The chain joins TRBV5-1 to TRBJ1-4; the match to TRBD1 covers 11 bases. In germline, CDR1 is SGHRS, CDR2 YFSETQ. The CDR3 contains 14 residues. Trimming at V came to 6 bases and at J to 7 bases, leaving 5 bases not matched to a gene.

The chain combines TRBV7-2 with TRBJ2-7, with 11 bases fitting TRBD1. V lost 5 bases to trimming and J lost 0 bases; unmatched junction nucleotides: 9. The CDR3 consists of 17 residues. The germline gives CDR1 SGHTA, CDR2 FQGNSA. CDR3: CASSIRAGQGASYEQYF. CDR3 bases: TGTGCCAGCAGCATCAGGGCCGGACAGGGGGCCTCCTACGAGCAGTACTTC.